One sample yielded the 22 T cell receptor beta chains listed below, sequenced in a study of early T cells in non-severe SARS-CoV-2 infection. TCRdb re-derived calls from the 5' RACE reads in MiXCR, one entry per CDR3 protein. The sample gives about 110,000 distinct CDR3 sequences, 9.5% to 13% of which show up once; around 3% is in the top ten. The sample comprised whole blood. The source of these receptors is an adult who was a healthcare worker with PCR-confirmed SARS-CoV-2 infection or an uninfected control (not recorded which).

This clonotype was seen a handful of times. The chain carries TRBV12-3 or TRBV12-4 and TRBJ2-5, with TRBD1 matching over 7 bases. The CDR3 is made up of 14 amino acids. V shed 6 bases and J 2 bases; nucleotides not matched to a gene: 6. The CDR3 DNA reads TGTGCCAGCAGACGGGACAGATTACAAGAGACCCAGTACTTC. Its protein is CASRRDRLQETQYF.

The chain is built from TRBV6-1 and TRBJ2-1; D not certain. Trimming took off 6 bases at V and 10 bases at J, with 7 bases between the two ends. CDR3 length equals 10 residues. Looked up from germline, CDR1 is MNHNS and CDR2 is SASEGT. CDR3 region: CASRNGEQFF. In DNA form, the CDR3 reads TGTGCCAGCAGAAACGGGGAGCAGTTCTTC.

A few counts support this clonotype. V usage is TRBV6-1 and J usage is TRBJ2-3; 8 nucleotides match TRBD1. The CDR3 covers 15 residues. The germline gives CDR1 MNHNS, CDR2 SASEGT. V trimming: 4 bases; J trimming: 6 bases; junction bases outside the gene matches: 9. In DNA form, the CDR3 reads TGTGCCAGCAGTGGCGGACAGGGAACTTTTGATACGCAGTATTTT. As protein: CASSGGQGTFDTQYF.

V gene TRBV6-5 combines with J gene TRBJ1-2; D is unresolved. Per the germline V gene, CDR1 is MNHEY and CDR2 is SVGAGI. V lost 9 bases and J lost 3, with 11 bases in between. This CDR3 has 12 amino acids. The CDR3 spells CASLGEDYGYTF. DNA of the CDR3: TGTGCCAGTCTCGGCGAAGACTATGGCTACACCTTC.

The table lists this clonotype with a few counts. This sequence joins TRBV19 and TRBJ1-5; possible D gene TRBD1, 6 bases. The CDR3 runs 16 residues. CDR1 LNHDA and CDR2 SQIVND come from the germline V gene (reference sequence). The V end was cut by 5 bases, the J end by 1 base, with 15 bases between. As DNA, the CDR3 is TGTGCCAGTAGTCCCGGCGCGGGGGCAAGCAATCAGCCCCAGCATTTT. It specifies CASSPGAGASNQPQHF.

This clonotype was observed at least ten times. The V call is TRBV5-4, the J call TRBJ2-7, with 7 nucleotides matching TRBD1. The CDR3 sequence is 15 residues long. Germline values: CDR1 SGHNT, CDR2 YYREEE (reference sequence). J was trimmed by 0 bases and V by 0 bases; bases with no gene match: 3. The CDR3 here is CASSLDGTASYEQYF. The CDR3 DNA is TGTGCCAGCAGCTTGGACGGGACAGCCTCCTACGAGCAGTACTTC.

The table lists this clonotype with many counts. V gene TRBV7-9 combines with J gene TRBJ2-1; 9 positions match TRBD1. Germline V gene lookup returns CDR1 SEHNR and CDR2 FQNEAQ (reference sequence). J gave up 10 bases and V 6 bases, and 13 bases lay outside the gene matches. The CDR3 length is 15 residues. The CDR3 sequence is CASSPPGQGAGEQFF. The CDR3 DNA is TGTGCCAGCAGTCCCCCGGGACAGGGAGCTGGAGAGCAGTTCTTC.

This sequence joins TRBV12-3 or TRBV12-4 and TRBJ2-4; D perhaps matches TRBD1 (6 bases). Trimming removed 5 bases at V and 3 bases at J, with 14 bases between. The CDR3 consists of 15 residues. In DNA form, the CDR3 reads TGTGCCAGCAGTCCCAACTGGGACAACAAAAACATTCAGTACTTC. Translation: CASSPNWDNKNIQYF.

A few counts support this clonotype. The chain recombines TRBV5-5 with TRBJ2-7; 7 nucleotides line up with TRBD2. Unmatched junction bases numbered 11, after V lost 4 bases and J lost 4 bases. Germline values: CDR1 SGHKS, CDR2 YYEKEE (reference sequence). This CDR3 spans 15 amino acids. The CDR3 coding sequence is TGTGCCAGCAGCGCCGGACTAGTGCCCCAATACGAGCAGTACTTC. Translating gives CASSAGLVPQYEQYF.

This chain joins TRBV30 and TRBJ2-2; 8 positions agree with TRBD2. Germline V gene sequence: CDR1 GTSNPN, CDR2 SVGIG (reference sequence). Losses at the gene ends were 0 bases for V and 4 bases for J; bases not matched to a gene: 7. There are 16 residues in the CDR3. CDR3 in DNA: TGTGCCTGGAGTGTAGACGGGAGCGGGGGCACCGGGGAGCTGTTTTTT. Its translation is CAWSVDGSGGTGELFF.

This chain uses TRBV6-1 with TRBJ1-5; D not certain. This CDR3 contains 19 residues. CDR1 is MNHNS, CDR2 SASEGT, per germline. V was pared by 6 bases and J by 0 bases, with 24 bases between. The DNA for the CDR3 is TGTGCCAGCAGGATGAGTCCCACTAGGACTCGTAATAGCAATCAGCCCCAGCATTTT. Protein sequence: CASRMSPTRTRNSNQPQHF.

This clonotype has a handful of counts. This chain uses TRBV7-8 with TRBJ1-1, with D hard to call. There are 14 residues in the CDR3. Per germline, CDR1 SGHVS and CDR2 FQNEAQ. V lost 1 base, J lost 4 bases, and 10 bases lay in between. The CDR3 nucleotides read TGTGCCAGCAGCTTAGTACGGGGAGTCACTGAAGCTTTCTTT. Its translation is CASSLVRGVTEAFF.

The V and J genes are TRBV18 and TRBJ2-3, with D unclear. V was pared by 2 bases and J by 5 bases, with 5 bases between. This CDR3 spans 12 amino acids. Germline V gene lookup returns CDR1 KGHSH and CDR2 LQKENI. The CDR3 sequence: CASSPVLDTQYF. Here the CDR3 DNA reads TGTGCCAGCTCACCAGTTTTAGATACGCAGTATTTT.

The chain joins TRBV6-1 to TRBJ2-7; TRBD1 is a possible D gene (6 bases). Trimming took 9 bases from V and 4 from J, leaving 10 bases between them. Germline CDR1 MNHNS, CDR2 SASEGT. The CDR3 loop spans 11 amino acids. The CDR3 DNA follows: TGTGCCAGTGAACAGGGATACGAGCAGTACTTC. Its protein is CASEQGYEQYF.

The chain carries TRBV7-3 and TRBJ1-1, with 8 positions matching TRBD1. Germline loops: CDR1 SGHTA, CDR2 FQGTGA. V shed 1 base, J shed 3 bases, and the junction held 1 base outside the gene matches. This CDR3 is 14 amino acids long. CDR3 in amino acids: CASSLRTGYTEAFF. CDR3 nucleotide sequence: TGTGCCAGCAGCTTAAGGACAGGGTACACTGAAGCTTTCTTT.

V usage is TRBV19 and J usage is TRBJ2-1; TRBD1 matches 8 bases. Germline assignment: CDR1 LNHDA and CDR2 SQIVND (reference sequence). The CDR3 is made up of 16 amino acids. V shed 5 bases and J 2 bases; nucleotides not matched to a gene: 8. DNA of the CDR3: TGTGCCAGTAGTCCTCAGGGGGCGGCAGCCTACAATGAGCAGTTCTTC. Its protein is CASSPQGAAAYNEQFF.

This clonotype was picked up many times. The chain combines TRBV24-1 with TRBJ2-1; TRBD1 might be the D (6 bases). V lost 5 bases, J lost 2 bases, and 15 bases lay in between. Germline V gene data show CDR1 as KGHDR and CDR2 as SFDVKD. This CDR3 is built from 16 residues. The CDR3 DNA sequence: TGTGCCACCAGTGCCCAGGGGCAGGGAGCCTACAATGAGCAGTTCTTC. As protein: CATSAQGQGAYNEQFF.

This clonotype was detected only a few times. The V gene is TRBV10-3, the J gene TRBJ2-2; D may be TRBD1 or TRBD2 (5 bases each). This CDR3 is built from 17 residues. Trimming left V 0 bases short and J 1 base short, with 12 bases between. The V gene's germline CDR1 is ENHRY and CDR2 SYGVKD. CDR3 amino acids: CAISESTGTVNTGELFF. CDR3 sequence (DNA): TGTGCCATCAGTGAGTCCACCGGGACGGTGAACACCGGGGAGCTGTTTTTT.

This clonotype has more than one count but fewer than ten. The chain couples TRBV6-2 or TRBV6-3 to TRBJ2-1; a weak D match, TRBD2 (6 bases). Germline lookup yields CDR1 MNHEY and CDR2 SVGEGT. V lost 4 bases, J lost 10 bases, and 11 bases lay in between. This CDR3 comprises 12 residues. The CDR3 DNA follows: TGTGCCAGCAGTTCGGGGGTTCACGAGCAGTTCTTC. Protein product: CASSSGVHEQFF.

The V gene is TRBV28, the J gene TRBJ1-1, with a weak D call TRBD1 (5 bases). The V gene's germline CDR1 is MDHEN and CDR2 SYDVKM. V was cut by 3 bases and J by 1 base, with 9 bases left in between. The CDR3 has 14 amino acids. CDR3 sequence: CASSLGGKNTEAFF. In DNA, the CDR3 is TGTGCCAGCAGTTTGGGGGGGAAGAACACTGAAGCTTTCTTT.

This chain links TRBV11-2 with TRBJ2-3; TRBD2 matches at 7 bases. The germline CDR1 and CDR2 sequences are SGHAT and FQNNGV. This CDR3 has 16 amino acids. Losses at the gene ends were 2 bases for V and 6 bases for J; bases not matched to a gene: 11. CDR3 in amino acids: CASSLWVSGLEDTQYF. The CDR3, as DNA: TGTGCCAGCAGCTTATGGGTATCCGGACTAGAGGATACGCAGTATTTT. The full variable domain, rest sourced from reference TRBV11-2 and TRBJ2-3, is EAGVAQSPRYKIIEKRQSVAFWCNPISGHATLYWYQQILGQGPKLLIQFQNNGVVDDSQLPKDRFSAERLKGVDSTLKIQPAKLEDSAVYLCASSLWVSGLEDTQYFGPGTRLTVL.

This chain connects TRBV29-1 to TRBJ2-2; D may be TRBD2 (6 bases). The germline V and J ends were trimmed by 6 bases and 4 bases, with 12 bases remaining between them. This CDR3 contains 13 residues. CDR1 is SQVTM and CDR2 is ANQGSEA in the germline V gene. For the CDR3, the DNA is TGCAGCGTGCCGCGGGACTTCACCGGGGAGCTGTTTTTT. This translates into CSVPRDFTGELFF.